This T cell receptor beta chain was retrieved from a study of technical replicates of blood from a handful of donors. The assay was immunoSEQ multiplex PCR, and TCRdb's table has in-frame clones only and misses some. The table lists about 80,000 clones, around 90% of them singletons. The sample holds one count of this clone. This TCR came from a human donor in good health. Sequenced sample: T cells isolated from PBMCs.

The CDR3 DNA sequence: TGTGCCAGCAGTATCCAACAGGGCGAGCAGCCCCAGCATTTT. Protein product: CASSIQQGEQPQHF. The chain employs TRBV6-1 and TRBJ1-5, with D perhaps matching TRBD1 (6 bases). This CDR3 has 14 amino acids. Trimming removed 5 bases at V and 7 bases at J, with 15 bases between. The V gene's germline CDR1 is MNHNS and CDR2 SASEGT.